The 26 T cell receptor beta chains given below trace back to one sample, sequenced in a study of OX40 agonist ivuxolimab in advanced cancers. Library creation used the immunoSEQ multiplex PCR assay. Entries here come from immuneACCESS through TCRdb and include only in-frame sequences with V and J called. Some clones fail to appear in such tables; in the studies checked, an unresolved V gene covers under half of the shortfall, and the cause of the remainder is unknown. This sample gives 55,000 to 70,000 clones in total; 86% of them show up just once. The biggest ten clones account for over 0.7% of the sample. Sequenced material: CD4+ or CD8+ T cells sorted from blood, taken in a trial of the OX40 agonist ivuxolimab. The receptors derive from an adult with an advanced solid tumor such as melanoma, head and neck, liver or kidney cancer.

V is TRBV5-6 and J is TRBJ1-3; D possibly corresponds to TRBD1 (5 bases). From germline, CDR1 is SGHDT and CDR2 YYEEEE. CDR3 length: 15 amino acids. V lost 6 bases and J 1 base, leaving 14 bases between the germline ends. CDR3 nucleotides: TGTGCCAGCACCCCTGGGGACCAGTCTGGAAACACCATATATTTT. It is translated as CASTPGDQSGNTIYF.

On this clone: The sample holds other DNA sequences that translate to the same CDR3. The genes are TRBV6-1 and TRBJ2-5; 8 nucleotides line up with TRBD2. CDR1 and CDR2 from the germline V gene are MNHNS and SASEGT. Germline trimming cut 2 bases from V and 2 bases from J; bases unmatched to any gene: 4. The CDR3 sequence is 15 residues long. The CDR3 is CASSESGGAQETQYF. The CDR3 DNA reads TGTGCCAGCAGTGAAAGCGGGGGAGCTCAAGAGACCCAGTACTTC.

The V call is TRBV7-8, the J call TRBJ2-5; D gene uncertain. V was clipped by 5 bases and J by 5 bases, with 18 bases between them. Germline-derived CDR1 and CDR2 are SGHVS and FQNEAQ. The CDR3 is 15 residues long. This chain's CDR3 is CASSNTFGPRETQYF. The CDR3 coding sequence is TGTGCCAGCAGCAACACCTTTGGACCGAGGGAGACCCAGTACTTC.

The chain has TRBV21-1 and TRBJ2-4; the table gives TRBD2 as D, unverified against the DNA. TRBV21-1 is tagged as a pseudogene. This CDR3 has 16 residues. The CDR3 DNA follows: TGTGCCAGCAGCAAAGCTGTGGAGAGTCCCAAAAACATTCAGTACTTC. Encoded protein: CASSKAVESPKNIQYF.

The chain combines TRBV5-4 with TRBJ2-1, with 9 bases identical to TRBD2. The V and J ends lost 4 bases and 7 bases, in that order; junction bases with no gene match: 12. Germline V gene lookup returns CDR1 SGHNT and CDR2 YYREEE (reference sequence). This CDR3 comprises 16 residues. The CDR3 nucleotides are TGTGCCAGCAGCCCGGGGACTAGCCGGACGAGTAATGAGCAGTTCTTC. This encodes CASSPGTSRTSNEQFF.

V is TRBV5-1 and J is TRBJ2-5, with D unclear. CDR1 SGHRS and CDR2 YFSETQ come from the germline V gene. This CDR3 comprises 11 residues. V was trimmed by 4 bases and J by 1 base, leaving 2 bases between them. The CDR3 here is CASSAQETQYF. The DNA for the CDR3 is TGCGCCAGCAGCGCCCAAGAGACCCAGTACTTC.

This clone has just a few counts. The chain joins TRBV12-2 to TRBJ1-5; the DNA was not compared with TRBD1, the D call given in the table. TRBV12-2 is given as a pseudogene. This CDR3 has 15 amino acids. The CDR3 DNA is TGTGCAAGTCGCTTCCTCCACAGGGGCAATCAGCCCCAGCATTTT. Encoded protein: CASRFLHRGNQPQHF.

This clone was observed once. The junction and the germline gene differ at one end; a read error may be behind it. This chain connects TRBV10-3 to TRBJ2-7, with 8 bases lining up with TRBD1. This CDR3 contains 13 residues. Germline-derived CDR1 and CDR2 are ENHRY and SYGVKD. The CDR3 bases are TGTGCCATCAGTAAGTCCGGACAGGGCGGGCAGTACTTC. Translation: CAISKSGQGGQYF.

The V call is TRBV6-5, the J call TRBJ1-6, with D hard to call. The CDR3 loop spans 12 amino acids. The V gene lost 2 bases and the J gene lost 8 bases, with 4 bases spanning the gap. CDR1 and CDR2 from the germline V gene are MNHEY and SVGAGI. This chain's CDR3 is CASSYLDSPLHF. In DNA form, the CDR3 reads TGTGCCAGCAGTTACCTCGATTCACCCCTCCACTTT.

The chain joins TRBV5-1 to TRBJ2-5, with D perhaps given as TRBD1 or TRBD2 (5 bases each). Germline V gene sequence: CDR1 SGHRS, CDR2 YFSETQ. This CDR3 is built from 18 residues. V was trimmed by 0 bases and J by 5 bases, leaving 23 bases between them. CDR3 nucleotide sequence: TGCGCCAGCAGCTTGGGGTCCTTGGGCAGGGAGTTTCAGGAGACCCAGTACTTC. Its translation: CASSLGSLGREFQETQYF.

This clone occurred a few times. This chain joins TRBV6-1 and TRBJ2-7; D uncertain. The CDR3 runs 14 residues. The germline V gene encodes CDR1 MNHNS and CDR2 SASEGT. V lost 7 bases and J lost 3, with 16 bases in between. The CDR3 is CASTRALGDYEQYF. The CDR3 DNA reads TGTGCCAGCACCCGGGCGCTAGGAGACTACGAGCAGTACTTC.

This clone occurred once. This chain joins TRBV7-9 and TRBJ1-2; possible D gene TRBD1, 6 bases. Germline V lookup: CDR1 SEHNR, CDR2 FQNEAQ (reference sequence). Trimming shortened V by 5 bases and J by 4 bases, and 11 bases separated the two germline ends. The CDR3 runs 13 residues. For the CDR3, the DNA is TGTGCCAGCAGCGTCGGGACACCCTATGGCTACACCTTC. As protein: CASSVGTPYGYTF.

The rearrangement uses TRBV6-1 and TRBJ1-3, with TRBD1 as a possible D gene (5 bases). The V end was cut by 3 bases, the J end by 0 bases, with 9 bases between. This CDR3 contains 15 residues. Germline loops: CDR1 MNHNS, CDR2 SASEGT. CDR3 DNA: TGTGCCAGCAGTGACGGGACTTCCTCTGGAAACACCATATATTTT. It yields the protein CASSDGTSSGNTIYF.

The chain uses TRBV5-1 and TRBJ2-1; a possible D gene is TRBD1 (6 bases). Trimming cost V 7 bases and J 2 bases, with 7 bases left between them. Per germline, CDR1 SGHRS and CDR2 YFSETQ. This CDR3 has 12 amino acids. The CDR3 nucleotides read TGCGCCAGCGGGGGCACCTACAATGAGCAGTTCTTC. Its protein is CASGGTYNEQFF.

V and J are TRBV12-5 and TRBJ2-5; 7 nucleotides match TRBD2. CDR1 is LGHNT and CDR2 is FRNRAP in the germline V gene. This CDR3 comprises 16 residues. Germline trimming cut 5 bases from V and 4 bases from J; bases unmatched to any gene: 13. The CDR3 region has the DNA TGTGCTAGTGGTCCCGCACCTCTAGCGGCGGGAGAGACCCAGTACTTC. Translation: CASGPAPLAAGETQYF.

The V and J genes are TRBV6-5 and TRBJ2-7; TRBD1 aligns across 7 bases. This CDR3 spans 13 amino acids. Germline CDR1 reads MNHEY; CDR2 reads SVGAGI. J gave up 3 bases and V 8 bases, and 7 bases lay outside the gene matches. DNA for the CDR3: TGTGCCAGCGGCGAGACAGGGATCTACGAGCAGTACTTC. It specifies CASGETGIYEQYF.

The J gene is TRBJ1-1, the V gene TRBV7-6; D perhaps matches TRBD1 (6 bases). The CDR3 runs to 15 residues. The V gene's germline CDR1 is SGHVS and CDR2 FNYEAQ. V lost 1 base and J lost 7, with 16 bases in between. CDR3 in amino acids: CASSLVTGQNNEAFF. CDR3 in DNA: TGTGCCAGCAGCTTAGTAACAGGGCAGAATAATGAAGCTTTCTTT. Full variable domain (outside the CDR3, taken from reference TRBV7-6 and TRBJ1-1): GAGVSQSPRYKVTKRGQDVALRCDPISGHVSLYWYRQALGQGPEFLTYFNYEAQQDKSGLPNDRFSAERPEGSISTLTIQRTEQRDSAMYRCASSLVTGQNNEAFFGQGTRLTVV.

The chain links TRBV5-1 to TRBJ2-1, with 9 bases aligning to TRBD2. The CDR3 sequence is 16 residues long. Per germline, CDR1 SGHRS and CDR2 YFSETQ. With 4 bases clipped from V and 4 bases from J, the junction kept 9 bases outside the gene matches. CDR3 coding DNA: TGCGCCAGCAGCCCCCAAGGTAGCGGGGGTTACAATGAGCAGTTCTTC. Its translation: CASSPQGSGGYNEQFF.

The rearrangement uses TRBV2 and TRBJ2-7, with D perhaps TRBD2 (5 bases). Germline V gene data show CDR1 as SNHLY and CDR2 as FYNNEI. This CDR3 region has 13 residues. The germline V and J ends were trimmed by 6 bases and 4 bases, with 13 bases remaining between them. Here the CDR3 reads CASRGGQIYEQYF. The CDR3 DNA reads TGTGCCAGCAGAGGAGGCCAGATTTACGAGCAGTACTTC. Full variable domain (outside the CDR3, taken from reference TRBV2 and TRBJ2-7): EPEVTQTPSHQVTQMGQEVILRCVPISNHLYFYWYRQILGQKVEFLVSFYNNEISEKSEIFDDQFSVERPDGSNFTLKIRSTKLEDSAMYFCASRGGQIYEQYFGPGTRLTVT.

The chain has TRBV7-8 and TRBJ2-7; D ambiguous. This CDR3 is 11 amino acids long. Germline CDR1 SGHVS, CDR2 FQNEAQ. Trimming cost V 5 bases and J 2 bases, with 4 bases left between them. CDR3 sequence reads: CASSVAYEQYF. CDR3 bases: TGTGCCAGCAGCGTGGCCTACGAGCAGTACTTC. Complete variable domain (other parts from reference TRBV7-8 and TRBJ2-7): GAGVSQSPRYKVAKRGQDVALRCDPISGHVSLFWYQQALGQGPEFLTYFQNEAQLDKSGLPSDRFFAERPEGSVSTLKIQRTQQEDSAVYLCASSVAYEQYFGPGTRLTVT.

The rearrangement joins TRBV19 to TRBJ1-1; 7 positions match TRBD1. Germline CDR1 is LNHDA and CDR2 is SQIVND (reference sequence). Losses at the gene ends were 5 bases for V and 1 base for J; bases not matched to a gene: 16. The CDR3 is made up of 18 amino acids. The CDR3 spells CASSPPGQVAKRNTEAFF. The CDR3 bases are TGTGCCAGTAGTCCGCCAGGACAGGTGGCAAAGCGGAACACTGAAGCTTTCTTT.

The chain has TRBV19 and TRBJ1-1; 7 bases align to TRBD1. Losses at the gene ends were 3 bases for V and 1 base for J; bases not matched to a gene: 8. Germline V lookup: CDR1 LNHDA, CDR2 SQIVND (reference sequence). The CDR3 is 16 amino acids. The CDR3, as DNA: TGTGCCAGTAGTATCTTGAGGGGGCAAGGGAACACTGAAGCTTTCTTT. The encoded protein is CASSILRGQGNTEAFF.

The chain combines TRBV7-9 with TRBJ2-6; 8 bases map to TRBD1. Germline V gene sequence: CDR1 SEHNR, CDR2 FQNEAQ (reference sequence). The V segment lost 6 bases and the J segment 3 bases; nucleotides outside the gene matches: 10. This CDR3 has 17 amino acids. This CDR3 reads CASSSGTGLYGANVLTF. The CDR3 nucleotides are TGTGCCAGCAGTTCCGGGACAGGATTGTATGGGGCCAACGTCCTGACTTTC.

The chain couples TRBV28 to TRBJ2-1, with D uncertain. In germline, CDR1 is MDHEN, CDR2 SYDVKM. Trimming stripped 1 base from V and 2 bases from J, with 12 bases between. The CDR3 has 16 residues. CDR3 amino acids: CASSLYGGNTYNEQFF. CDR3 coding DNA: TGTGCCAGCAGTTTATATGGCGGCAATACCTACAATGAGCAGTTCTTC.

Notes on this clone: Sequence at one end of the junction differs from germline and may be a read error. The chain couples TRBV7-2 to TRBJ2-3, with 8 bases fitting TRBD1. In germline, CDR1 is SGHTA, CDR2 FQGNSA. This CDR3 spans 14 amino acids. The CDR3 DNA reads as TGTGCCAGCAGCCTCCTGGACAGGGCAGACACGCAGTATTTT. As protein: CASSLLDRADTQYF.

The rearrangement uses TRBV9 and TRBJ2-7; tentatively, D is TRBD1 (5 bases). The CDR3 runs to 15 residues. The germline V gene has CDR1 SGDLS and CDR2 YYNGEE. Deletions cut 3 bases from V and 0 bases from J, with 13 bases between. The CDR3 loop reads CASSGGGTSSYEQYF. CDR3 DNA sequence: TGTGCCAGCAGCGGGGGCGGAACAAGCTCCTACGAGCAGTACTTC.